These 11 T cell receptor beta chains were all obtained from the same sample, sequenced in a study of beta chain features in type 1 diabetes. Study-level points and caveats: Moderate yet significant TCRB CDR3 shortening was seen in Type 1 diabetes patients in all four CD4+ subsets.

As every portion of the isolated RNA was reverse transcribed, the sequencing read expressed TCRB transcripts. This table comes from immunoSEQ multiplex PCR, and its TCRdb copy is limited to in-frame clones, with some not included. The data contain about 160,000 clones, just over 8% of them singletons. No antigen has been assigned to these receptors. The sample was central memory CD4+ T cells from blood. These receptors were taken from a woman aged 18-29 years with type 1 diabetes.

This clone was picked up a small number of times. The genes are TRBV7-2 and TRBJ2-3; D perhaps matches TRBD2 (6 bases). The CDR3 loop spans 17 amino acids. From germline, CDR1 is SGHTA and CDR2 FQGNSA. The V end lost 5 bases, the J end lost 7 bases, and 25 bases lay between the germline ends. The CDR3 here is CASSQLAFGHPLNTQYF. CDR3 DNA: TGTGCCAGCAGCCAACTAGCTTTCGGGCATCCACTCAATACGCAGTATTTT.

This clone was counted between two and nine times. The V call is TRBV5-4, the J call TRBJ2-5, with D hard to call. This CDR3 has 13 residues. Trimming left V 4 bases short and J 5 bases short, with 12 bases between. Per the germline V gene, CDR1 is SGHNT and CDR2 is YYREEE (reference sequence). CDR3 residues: CASSSDGRETQYF. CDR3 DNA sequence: TGTGCCAGCAGCAGCGACGGTAGGGAGACCCAGTACTTC.

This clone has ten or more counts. The chain's CDR3 is CASSQERQWELFF. The CDR3, as DNA: TGCGCCAGCAGCCAAGAAAGACAATGGGAGCTGTTTTTT. The gene calls are TRBV4-3 and TRBJ2-2; D not resolved. Germline V gene lookup returns CDR1 LGHNA and CDR2 YSLEER. With 0 bases removed from V and 9 bases from J, the gap between germline ends came to 8 bases. The CDR3 length is 13 residues.

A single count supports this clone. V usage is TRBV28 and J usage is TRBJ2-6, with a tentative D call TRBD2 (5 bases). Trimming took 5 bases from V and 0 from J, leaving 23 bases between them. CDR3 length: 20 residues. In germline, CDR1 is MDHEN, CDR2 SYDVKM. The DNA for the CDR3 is TGTGCCAGCAGTACACCCTTTTACGGGGATAACCTCTCTGGGGCCAACGTCCTGACTTTC. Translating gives CASSTPFYGDNLSGANVLTF.

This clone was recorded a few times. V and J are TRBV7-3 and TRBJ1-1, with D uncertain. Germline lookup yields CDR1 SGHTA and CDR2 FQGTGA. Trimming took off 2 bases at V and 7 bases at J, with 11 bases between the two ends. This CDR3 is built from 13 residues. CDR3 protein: CASSLRQAGEAFF. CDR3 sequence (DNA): TGTGCCAGCAGCTTACGGCAGGCGGGTGAAGCTTTCTTT.

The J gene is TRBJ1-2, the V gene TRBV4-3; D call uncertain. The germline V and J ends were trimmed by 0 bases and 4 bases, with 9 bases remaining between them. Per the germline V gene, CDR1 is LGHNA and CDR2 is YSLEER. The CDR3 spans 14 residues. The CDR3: CASSQDTVLYGYTF. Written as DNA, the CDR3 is TGCGCCAGCAGCCAAGACACAGTGCTCTATGGCTACACCTTC.

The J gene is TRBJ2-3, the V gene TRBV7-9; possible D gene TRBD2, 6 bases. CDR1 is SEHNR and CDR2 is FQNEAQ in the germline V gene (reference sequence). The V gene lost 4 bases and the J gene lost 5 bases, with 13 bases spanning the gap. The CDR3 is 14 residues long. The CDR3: CASSWLAAGDTQYF. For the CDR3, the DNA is TGTGCCAGCAGCTGGTTAGCGGCCGGAGATACGCAGTATTTT.

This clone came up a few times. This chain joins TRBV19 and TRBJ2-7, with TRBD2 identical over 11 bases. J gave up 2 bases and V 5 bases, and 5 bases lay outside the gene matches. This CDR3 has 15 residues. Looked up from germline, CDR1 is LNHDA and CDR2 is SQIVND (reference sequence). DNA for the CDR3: TGTGCCAGTAGTCCAGGACTAGCGGGCCCCTACGAGCAGTACTTC. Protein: CASSPGLAGPYEQYF.

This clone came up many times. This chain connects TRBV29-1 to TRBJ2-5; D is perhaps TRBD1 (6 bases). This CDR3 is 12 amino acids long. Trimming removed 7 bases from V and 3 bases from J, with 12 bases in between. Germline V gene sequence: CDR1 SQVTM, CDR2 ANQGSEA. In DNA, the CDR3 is TGCAGCGGCCGACGGGACAAAGAGACCCAGTACTTC. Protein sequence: CSGRRDKETQYF. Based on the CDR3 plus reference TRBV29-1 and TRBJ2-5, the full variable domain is SAVISQKPSRDICQRGTSLTIQCQVDSQVTMMFWYRQQPGQSLTLIATANQGSEATYESGFVIDKFPISRPNLTFSTLTVSNMSPEDSSIYLCSGRRDKETQYFGPGTRLLVL.

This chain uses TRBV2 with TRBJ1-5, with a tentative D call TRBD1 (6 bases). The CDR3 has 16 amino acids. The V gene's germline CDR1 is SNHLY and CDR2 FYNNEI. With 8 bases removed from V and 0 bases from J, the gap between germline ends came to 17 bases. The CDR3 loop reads CASSTLQGNSNQPQHF. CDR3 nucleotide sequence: TGTGCCAGCTCGACGCTACAGGGTAATAGCAATCAGCCCCAGCATTTT.

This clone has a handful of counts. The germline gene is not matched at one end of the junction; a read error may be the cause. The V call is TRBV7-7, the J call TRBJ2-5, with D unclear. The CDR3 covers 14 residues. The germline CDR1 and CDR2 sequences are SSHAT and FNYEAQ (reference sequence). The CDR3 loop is CASSLSGFQETQYF. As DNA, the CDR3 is TGTGCTAGCAGCTTAAGTGGCTTTCAAGAGACCCAGTACTTC.